A single sample is the source of the 30 T cell receptor beta chains below, sequenced in a study of siplizumab effects on memory and regulatory T cells. Assay: immunoSEQ multiplex PCR; the TCRdb copy retains only in-frame clones and omits some. The data contain approximately 56,000 clones, around 97% of them singletons. Sequencing input: naive CD8+ T cells sorted from blood. These TCRs come from a human donor in good health.

This sequence joins TRBV4-3 and TRBJ2-3; TRBD1 matches 10 bases. Unmatched junction bases numbered 9, after V lost 4 bases and J lost 5 bases. This CDR3 is 16 amino acids long. The germline CDR1 and CDR2 sequences are LGHNA and YSLEER. CDR3 residues: CASSLWTGGVEDTQYF. The CDR3 region has the DNA TGCGCCAGCAGCCTCTGGACAGGGGGAGTGGAAGATACGCAGTATTTT.

Here the CDR3 reads CATSRGGGRFNEQFF. The CDR3 DNA reads TGTGCCACCAGCAGAGGTGGCGGGAGGTTCAATGAGCAGTTCTTC. This chain uses TRBV15 with TRBJ2-1; 8 bases are shared with TRBD2. The V and J ends lost 1 base and 6 bases, in that order; junction bases with no gene match: 5. The length of the CDR3 is 15 residues. Looked up from germline, CDR1 is LNHNV and CDR2 is YYDKDF (reference sequence).

The V call is TRBV30, the J call TRBJ1-1, with D possibly being TRBD1 (6 bases). Trimming took 0 bases from V and 4 from J, leaving 9 bases between them. The germline V gene has CDR1 GTSNPN and CDR2 SVGIG (reference sequence). The CDR3 has 13 residues. The CDR3 DNA sequence: TGTGCCTGGAGTGTGGGAGGGGGCACTGAAGCTTTCTTT. Translating gives CAWSVGGGTEAFF.

The chain combines TRBV7-9 with TRBJ2-5; possible D gene TRBD2, 6 bases. This CDR3 region has 15 residues. In germline, CDR1 is SEHNR, CDR2 FQNEAQ (reference sequence). The germline V and J ends were trimmed by 1 base and 2 bases, with 11 bases remaining between them. DNA of the CDR3: TGTGCCAGCAGCTTAGGGGGGGACCAACAAGAGACCCAGTACTTC. This codes for CASSLGGDQQETQYF.

The gene calls are TRBV5-1 and TRBJ2-3; 11 bases line up with TRBD2. This CDR3 region has 15 residues. Losses at the gene ends were 4 bases for V and 4 bases for J; bases not matched to a gene: 5. Germline V gene lookup returns CDR1 SGHRS and CDR2 YFSETQ. CDR3 protein: CASSTGLAGSDTQYF. As DNA, the CDR3 is TGCGCCAGCAGCACCGGACTAGCGGGCTCAGATACGCAGTATTTT.

V and J are TRBV27 and TRBJ2-7; a possible D gene is TRBD2 (7 bases). The CDR3 runs 15 residues. V lost 5 bases to trimming and J lost 5 bases, with 19 bases between them. Germline V CDR1 and CDR2: MNHEY, SMNVEV (reference sequence). CDR3 sequence (DNA): TGTGCCAGCAGTCGGATACAGGGAGGGCTCCACGAGCAGTACTTC. It translates to CASSRIQGGLHEQYF.

This chain connects TRBV30 to TRBJ2-7, with D perhaps matching TRBD1 (5 bases). The CDR3 loop spans 12 amino acids. Germline CDR1 GTSNPN, CDR2 SVGIG (reference sequence). Trimming left V 4 bases short and J 6 bases short, with 13 bases between. CDR3 nucleotides: TGTGCCTGGAAAAGTGGGGCACCCGAGCAGTACTTC. Translating gives CAWKSGAPEQYF.

V is TRBV2 and J is TRBJ2-5; 10 bases line up with TRBD2. With V trimmed by 5 bases and J by 3 bases, 9 bases remained unmatched. Germline lookup yields CDR1 SNHLY and CDR2 FYNNEI. The CDR3 spans 16 residues. The CDR3 loop reads CASSPLAGEGKETQYF. For the CDR3, the DNA is TGTGCCAGCAGTCCCCTAGCGGGAGAGGGTAAAGAGACCCAGTACTTC.

The rearrangement uses TRBV6-1 and TRBJ2-7; 9 positions agree with TRBD1. Germline-derived CDR1 and CDR2 are MNHNS and SASEGT. Trimming took 2 bases from V and 0 from J; bases not matched to a gene: 17. The CDR3 loop spans 20 amino acids. The CDR3 protein is CASSEYLTGGISFGSYEQYF. DNA for the CDR3: TGTGCCAGCAGTGAATACCTCACAGGGGGCATCAGCTTTGGCTCCTACGAGCAGTACTTC.

The chain's CDR3 is CASSYVGTDTQYF. The CDR3 nucleotides read TGTGCCAGCAGTTACGTGGGCACAGATACGCAGTATTTT. The J gene is TRBJ2-3, the V gene TRBV6-5; D unresolved. Germline loops: CDR1 MNHEY, CDR2 SVGAGI. Trimming took off 2 bases at V and 1 base at J, with 4 bases between the two ends. CDR3 size: 13 residues.

This clone was counted once. The J gene is TRBJ2-2, the V gene TRBV7-6, with 9 bases aligning to TRBD1. This CDR3 has 15 residues. The V and J ends lost 1 base and 6 bases, in that order; junction bases with no gene match: 3. Germline CDR1 SGHVS, CDR2 FNYEAQ. This CDR3 reads CASSLGTGEAGELFF. The CDR3 region has the DNA TGTGCCAGCAGCTTAGGGACAGGGGAGGCCGGGGAGCTGTTTTTT.

This clone was seen once. This chain's CDR3 is CASSQRKRERSYEQYF. CDR3 DNA sequence: TGCGCCAGCAGTCAACGGAAGCGGGAGAGGTCCTACGAGCAGTACTTC. The chain couples TRBV23-1 to TRBJ2-7, with 8 bases aligning to TRBD2. TRBV23-1 is identified as an open reading frame with a role that is uncertain. The V and J ends lost 2 bases and 1 base, in that order; junction bases with no gene match: 7. CDR3 length equals 16 residues.

The V gene is TRBV7-3, the J gene TRBJ1-1, with D tentatively TRBD1 (6 bases). This CDR3 spans 14 amino acids. Trimming removed 5 bases at V and 1 base at J, with 11 bases between. Germline lookup yields CDR1 SGHTA and CDR2 FQGTGA. The CDR3, as DNA: TGTGCCAGCAGCGTGGGGGCAGGGAACACTGAAGCTTTCTTT. Amino acids: CASSVGAGNTEAFF.

The table lists this clone with a few counts. V and J are TRBV7-9 and TRBJ2-7; D gene ambiguous. The CDR3 runs to 15 residues. V was shortened by 7 bases and J by 5 bases, with 21 bases between the two germline ends. CDR1 and CDR2 from the germline V gene are SEHNR and FQNEAQ (reference sequence). The CDR3 DNA follows: TGTGCCAGCACCCCCGGCGGCCCTCCCCAGAACGAGCAGTACTTC. This translates into CASTPGGPPQNEQYF.

The chain carries TRBV19 and TRBJ2-1; 9 nucleotides line up with TRBD2. The CDR3 length is 19 residues. Germline values: CDR1 LNHDA, CDR2 SQIVND (reference sequence). J gave up 0 bases and V 3 bases, and 12 bases lay outside the gene matches. This CDR3 is CASSIRGTAGGSSYNEQFF. CDR3 in DNA: TGTGCCAGTAGTATTCGGGGTACAGCGGGGGGCTCCTCCTACAATGAGCAGTTCTTC.

V and J are TRBV7-6 and TRBJ2-7, with TRBD2 as a possible D gene (6 bases). With 0 bases removed from V and 4 bases from J, the gap between germline ends came to 7 bases. Per the germline V gene, CDR1 is SGHVS and CDR2 is FNYEAQ. CDR3 length: 13 amino acids. The CDR3 sequence is CASSLADYYEQYF. CDR3 nucleotide sequence: TGTGCCAGCAGCTTAGCGGACTATTACGAGCAGTACTTC.

The chain uses TRBV29-1 and TRBJ1-2, with 9 bases identical to TRBD1. Germline assignment: CDR1 SQVTM and CDR2 ANQGSEA. There are 15 residues in the CDR3. V lost 7 bases to trimming and J lost 4 bases; unmatched junction nucleotides: 13. DNA of the CDR3: TGCAGCGCCAACCGGGACAGGGATTCTCCCTATGGCTACACCTTC. Translated: CSANRDRDSPYGYTF.

V is TRBV18 and J is TRBJ1-2, with a tentative D call TRBD1 (6 bases). The germline CDR1 and CDR2 sequences are KGHSH and LQKENI. Trimming took 1 base from V and 1 from J, leaving 16 bases between them. The CDR3 runs to 17 residues. In DNA form, the CDR3 reads TGTGCCAGCTCACCACTAGGAGGCAGGGGAAATAACTATGGCTACACCTTC. Translating gives CASSPLGGRGNNYGYTF.

The chain combines TRBV7-3 with TRBJ2-1; 9 bases agree with TRBD2. The CDR3 is made up of 17 amino acids. CDR1 SGHTA and CDR2 FQGTGA come from the germline V gene. After removal of 1 base from V and 5 bases from J, the junction contained 9 bases not matched to a gene. The chain's CDR3 is CASSLNSLAGVHNEQFF. CDR3 in DNA: TGTGCCAGCAGCTTAAACTCTTTAGCGGGAGTACACAATGAGCAGTTCTTC.

This sequence joins TRBV11-2 and TRBJ2-7; no clear D. This CDR3 is built from 12 residues. V lost 2 bases and J 2 bases, leaving 4 bases between the germline ends. CDR1 SGHAT and CDR2 FQNNGV come from the germline V gene. This chain's CDR3 is CASSLIPYEQYF. In DNA, the CDR3 is TGTGCCAGCAGCTTAATCCCCTACGAGCAGTACTTC.

Notes on this clone: The CDR3 does not close with the conserved phenylalanine or tryptophan, likely indicating a read error. Because the CDR3's place on the DNA is in doubt, the DNA is left out and the CDR3 is given as listed by TCRdb. The J gene is TRBJ2-4, the V gene TRBV6-5; the table's D gene call, TRBD2, was not cross checked with the DNA. Counting both end residues, the CDR3 totals 13 amino acids. Germline V gene lookup returns CDR1 MNHEY and CDR2 SVGAGI. CDR3 sequence: CASSEGFQREVVL.

This rearrangement joins TRBV28 to TRBJ2-7, with 8 bases fitting TRBD2. CDR1 is MDHEN, CDR2 SYDVKM, per germline. The CDR3 is 13 amino acids. V was clipped by 7 bases and J by 6 bases; unmatched bases: 8. CDR3 sequence reads: CASITKREREQYF. In nucleotides, the CDR3 is TGTGCCAGCATTACTAAGCGGGAGCGCGAGCAGTACTTC.

This chain links TRBV27 with TRBJ2-1; 11 bases match TRBD2. Per the germline V gene, CDR1 is MNHEY and CDR2 is SMNVEV (reference sequence). Losses at the gene ends were 7 bases for V and 8 bases for J; bases not matched to a gene: 10. The CDR3 is 15 residues long. This CDR3 reads CASTMTSGESDEQFF. The CDR3 region has the DNA TGTGCCAGCACCATGACTAGCGGGGAGTCGGATGAGCAGTTCTTC.

The chain uses TRBV10-1 and TRBJ1-1, with 7 bases identical to TRBD1. Trimming cost V 7 bases and J 10 bases; bases outside gene matches: 6. This CDR3 has 11 amino acids. Germline loops: CDR1 WNHNN, CDR2 SYGVQD (reference sequence). CDR3 in DNA: TGCGCCAGCATGACAGGGTTTCGAGCTTTCTTT. Encoded protein: CASMTGFRAFF.

The chain carries TRBV10-3 and TRBJ2-3; D is ambiguous. The length of the CDR3 is 12 residues. The germline V and J ends were trimmed by 5 bases and 5 bases, with 8 bases remaining between them. Germline V gives CDR1 ENHRY, CDR2 SYGVKD. The CDR3 loop is CAISTDRDTQYF. In DNA, the CDR3 is TGTGCCATCAGTACCGACCGAGATACGCAGTATTTT.

A word on this clone: The junction differs from germline at one of its ends, possibly a read error. This chain uses TRBV6-6 with TRBJ2-7; D possibly uses TRBD1 or TRBD2 (6 bases each). The length of the CDR3 is 15 residues. CDR1 MNHNY and CDR2 SVGAGI come from the germline V gene (reference sequence). CDR3 bases: TGTGCCAGCACCCACGGGGCCGGGGGCTCCTACGGGCAGTACTTC. This codes for CASTHGAGGSYGQYF.

This clone has only one observation. The V and J genes are TRBV14 and TRBJ1-3; tentatively, D is TRBD1 (6 bases). Germline V CDR1 and CDR2: SGHDN, FVKESK. Deletions cut 4 bases from V and 0 bases from J, with 13 bases between. The CDR3 spans 16 residues. The CDR3 region has the DNA TGTGCCAGCAGCCGTTGGGACACACTCTCTGGAAACACCATATATTTT. Its translation: CASSRWDTLSGNTIYF.

V gene TRBV2 combines with J gene TRBJ2-2; D is ambiguous. CDR1 SNHLY and CDR2 FYNNEI come from the germline V gene. V shed 2 bases and J shed 7 bases, with 17 bases lying between them. The CDR3 runs to 16 residues. The CDR3 here is CASSEHLSLEIGELFF. CDR3 in DNA: TGTGCCAGCAGTGAACATTTGTCTCTGGAGATCGGGGAGCTGTTTTTT.

The gene calls are TRBV27 and TRBJ2-7; TRBD2 matches at 14 bases. Germline assignment: CDR1 MNHEY and CDR2 SMNVEV (reference sequence). CDR3 length: 15 amino acids. V lost 4 bases to trimming and J lost 5 bases; unmatched junction nucleotides: 4. Here the CDR3 DNA reads TGTGCCAGCAGTTGGGGACTAGCGGGAGCCGACGAGCAGTACTTC. Protein: CASSWGLAGADEQYF.

This chain joins TRBV15 and TRBJ2-7; perhaps TRBD1 as D (6 bases). The CDR3 covers 14 residues. CDR1 is LNHNV, CDR2 YYDKDF, per germline (reference sequence). Trimming removed 0 bases at V and 2 bases at J, with 8 bases between. CDR3 protein: CATSRDKGAYEQYF. The CDR3, as DNA: TGTGCCACCAGCAGAGATAAGGGGGCCTACGAGCAGTACTTC.